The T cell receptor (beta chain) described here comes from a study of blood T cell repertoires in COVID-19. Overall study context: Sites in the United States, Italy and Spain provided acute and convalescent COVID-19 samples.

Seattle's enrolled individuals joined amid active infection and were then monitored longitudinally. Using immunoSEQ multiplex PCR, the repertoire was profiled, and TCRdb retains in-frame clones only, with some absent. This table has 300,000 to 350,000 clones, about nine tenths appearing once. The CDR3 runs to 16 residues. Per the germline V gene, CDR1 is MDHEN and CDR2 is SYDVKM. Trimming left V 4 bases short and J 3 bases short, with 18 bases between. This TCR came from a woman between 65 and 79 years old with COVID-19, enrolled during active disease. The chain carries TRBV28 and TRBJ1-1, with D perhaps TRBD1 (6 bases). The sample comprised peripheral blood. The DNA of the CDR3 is TGTGCCAGCAGTTCAGCCTCAGGGGTAAGGCACACTGAAGCTTTCTTT. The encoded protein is CASSSASGVRHTEAFF. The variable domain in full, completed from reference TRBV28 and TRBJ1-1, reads DVKVTQSSRYLVKRTGEKVFLECVQDMDHENMFWYRQDPGLGLRLIYFSYDVKMKEKGDIPEGYSVSREKKERFSLILESASTNQTSMYLCASSSASGVRHTEAFFGQGTRLTVV.